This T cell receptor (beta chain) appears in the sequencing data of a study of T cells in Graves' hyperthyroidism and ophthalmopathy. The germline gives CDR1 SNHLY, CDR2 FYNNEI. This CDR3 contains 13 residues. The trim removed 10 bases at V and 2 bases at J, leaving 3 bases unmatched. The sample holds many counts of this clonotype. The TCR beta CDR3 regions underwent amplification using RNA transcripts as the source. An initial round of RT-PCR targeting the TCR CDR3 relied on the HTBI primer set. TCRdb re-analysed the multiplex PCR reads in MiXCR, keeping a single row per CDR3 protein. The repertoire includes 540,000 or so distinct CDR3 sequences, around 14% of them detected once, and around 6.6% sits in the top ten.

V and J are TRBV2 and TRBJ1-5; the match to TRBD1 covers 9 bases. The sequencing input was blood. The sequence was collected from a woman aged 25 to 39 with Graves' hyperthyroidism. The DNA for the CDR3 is TGTGCCACCCGGGACAGGGGCAATCAGCCCCAGCATTTT. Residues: CATRDRGNQPQHF.